The 32 T cell receptor beta chains presented below share a single source sample, sequenced in a study of T-cell memory formation after mild COVID-19. MiXCR was run by TCRdb on the 5' RACE reads, yielding one entry per CDR3 protein. Of 250,000 or so distinct CDR3 sequences in the sample, under 20% were seen once. Sequencing was done on a sample of PBMCs or a T cell subset sorted from them (not recorded which). The receptors stem from a man younger than 35 who had mild COVID-19 (a few samples of this study predate the infection). Cell type and time point are not known.

The V and J genes are TRBV27 and TRBJ2-2, with D possibly matching TRBD1 (6 bases). In germline, CDR1 is MNHEY, CDR2 SMNVEV (reference sequence). CDR3 length equals 17 residues. V lost 6 bases and J lost 6, with 23 bases in between. CDR3: CASSYLPGQLRPGELFF. Here the CDR3 DNA reads TGTGCCAGCAGCTACCTACCGGGACAACTTCGGCCCGGGGAGCTGTTTTTT.

This clonotype was counted between two and nine times. This chain links TRBV25-1 with TRBJ2-7, with 7 bases that match TRBD1. Germline trimming cut 4 bases from V and 3 bases from J; bases unmatched to any gene: 6. CDR1 and CDR2 (germline): MGHDK, SYGVNS. CDR3 size: 14 residues. The CDR3 DNA follows: TGTGCCAGCAGTGGAGACAGGGCCTACTACGAGCAGTACGTC. Translated, it gives CASSGDRAYYEQYV.

This chain links TRBV4-3 with TRBJ1-2; D is uncertain. CDR3 length: 13 residues. Between the trimmed V and J ends, which lost 0 bases and 9 bases, there was a span of 11 bases. The germline CDR1 and CDR2 sequences are LGHNA and YSLEER. CDR3 residues: CASSQDRTDRYTF. CDR3 coding DNA: TGCGCCAGCAGCCAAGATCGAACCGACCGCTACACCTTC.

There are a few counts of this clonotype. The rearrangement uses TRBV29-1 and TRBJ2-5; the D gene is possibly TRBD1 (6 bases). Germline V gives CDR1 SQVTM, CDR2 ANQGSEA. This CDR3 spans 13 amino acids. The V end lost 4 bases, the J end lost 4 bases, and 13 bases lay between the germline ends. The CDR3: CSVGVGALETQYF. CDR3 in DNA: TGCAGCGTTGGAGTGGGGGCTTTAGAGACCCAGTACTTC.

This rearrangement joins TRBV6-2 or TRBV6-3 to TRBJ2-1, with D perhaps TRBD2 (7 bases). V was pared by 4 bases and J by 4 bases, with 17 bases between. The germline V gene has CDR1 MNHEY and CDR2 SVGEGT. The CDR3 sequence is 16 residues long. Here the CDR3 DNA reads TGTGCCAGCAGTTTCATGGGGGGGGGCTGGTACAATGAGCAGTTCTTC. It yields the protein CASSFMGGGWYNEQFF.

This clonotype was seen a few times. The chain joins TRBV4-2 to TRBJ1-2; 7 bases are a match to TRBD1. The J segment lost 4 bases and the V segment lost 1 base, leaving 12 bases of the junction unmatched. The V gene's germline CDR1 is LGHNA and CDR2 YNFKEQ. CDR3 length: 17 amino acids. The CDR3 region has the DNA TGTGCCAGCAGCCAAGGGTCCGGGACAGATGGGCCCTATGGCTACACCTTC. Translated: CASSQGSGTDGPYGYTF.

This chain connects TRBV6-5 to TRBJ1-1; possible D gene TRBD1, 5 bases. Germline V gene lookup returns CDR1 MNHEY and CDR2 SVGAGI. Deletions cut 0 bases from V and 0 bases from J, with 11 bases between. The CDR3 contains 16 residues. As DNA, the CDR3 is TGTGCCAGCAGTTACTCCAGGGTGACCATGAACACTGAAGCTTTCTTT. Its protein product is CASSYSRVTMNTEAFF.

There are a few counts of this clonotype. The V call is TRBV4-1, the J call TRBJ2-3; 9 bases align to TRBD2. V dropped 0 bases and J dropped 4; count of bases not matched to a gene: 8. There are 17 residues in the CDR3. CDR1 is MGHRA and CDR2 is YSYEKL in the germline V gene. CDR3 coding DNA: TGCGCCAGCAGCCAAGAAGGAGGTAGCGGGGGTGCAGATACGCAGTATTTT. This translates into CASSQEGGSGGADTQYF.

In DNA form, the CDR3 reads TGTGCCAGCAGCGAAATGACAGGGCGGCCCTACGAGCAGTACGTC. This sequence encodes CASSEMTGRPYEQYV. V and J are TRBV11-2 and TRBJ2-7; 7 positions agree with TRBD1. Per the germline V gene, CDR1 is SGHAT and CDR2 is FQNNGV. Trimming removed 5 bases from V and 2 bases from J; junction bases left unmatched: 9. The CDR3 consists of 15 residues.

The chain couples TRBV5-1 to TRBJ1-5, with 8 bases aligning to TRBD1. The CDR3 totals 13 residues. Germline CDR1 SGHRS, CDR2 YFSETQ. V dropped 4 bases and J dropped 7; count of bases not matched to a gene: 4. The CDR3 here is CASSLWTGQPQHF. The CDR3 coding sequence is TGCGCCAGCAGCCTGTGGACAGGGCAGCCCCAGCATTTT. Full variable domain (remainder filled in from reference TRBV5-1 and TRBJ1-5): KAGVTQTPRYLIKTRGQQVTLSCSPISGHRSVSWYQQTPGQGLQFLFEYFSETQRNKGNFPGRFSGRQFSNSRSEMNVSTLELGDSALYLCASSLWTGQPQHFGDGTRLSIL.

This clonotype was detected a few times. The chain uses TRBV29-1 and TRBJ2-1; TRBD2 aligns across 7 bases. J was trimmed by 3 bases and V by 6 bases; bases with no gene match: 11. Germline V CDR1 and CDR2: SQVTM, ANQGSEA. This CDR3 region has 15 residues. The CDR3, as DNA: TGCAGCGTCAAAGACCCGCGGGGGATCTACAATGAGCAGTTCTTC. Protein product: CSVKDPRGIYNEQFF.

This clonotype was observed a handful of times. The V call is TRBV24-1, the J call TRBJ2-3, with 7 bases identical to TRBD1. This CDR3 has 13 residues. V was pared by 10 bases and J by 3 bases, with 6 bases of the junction left unmatched. Germline-derived CDR1 and CDR2 are KGHDR and SFDVKD. The CDR3, as DNA: TGTGCCACAAGGGACAGAGGTACAGATACGCAGTATTTT. Translated, it gives CATRDRGTDTQYF.

This clonotype was found a few times. In DNA form, the CDR3 reads TGCGCCAGCAGCTTGGGAGGACTAGCGGGGGCCAATGAGCAGTTCTTC. It codes for CASSLGGLAGANEQFF. The J gene is TRBJ2-1, the V gene TRBV5-1, with 13 bases aligning to TRBD2. V dropped 0 bases and J dropped 6; count of bases not matched to a gene: 3. The germline V gene has CDR1 SGHRS and CDR2 YFSETQ. The CDR3 spans 16 residues.

The rearrangement links TRBV2 to TRBJ2-5; TRBD1 might be the D (5 bases). CDR1 and CDR2 (germline): SNHLY, FYNNEI. The length of the CDR3 is 13 residues. The V and J ends lost 7 bases and 5 bases respectively, with 14 bases between them. The CDR3 coding sequence is TGTGCCAGCATCCTCCCAGGGCGGGAGACCCAGTACTTC. Amino acid sequence: CASILPGRETQYF.

This clonotype appeared a few times. The chain uses TRBV28 and TRBJ2-5; no reliable D call. Germline CDR1 MDHEN, CDR2 SYDVKM. This CDR3 contains 13 residues. V shed 6 bases and J shed 0 bases, with 8 bases lying between them. The CDR3 nucleotides read TGTGCCAGCAGCCCGACAAACCAAGAGACCCAGTACTTC. Translating it yields CASSPTNQETQYF.

This clonotype was recorded many times. The rearrangement uses TRBV15 and TRBJ2-7; D is unresolved. The ends were cut back, 0 bases at V and 6 bases at J, with 12 bases in the middle. The V gene's germline CDR1 is LNHNV and CDR2 YYDKDF (reference sequence). This CDR3 is built from 14 residues. This CDR3 is CATSRDFDGSEQYV. The CDR3 DNA reads as TGTGCCACCAGCAGAGATTTTGATGGTTCCGAGCAGTACGTC.

This clonotype showed up just a few times. This chain connects TRBV7-2 to TRBJ1-5, with no clear D. Between the trimmed V and J ends, which lost 4 bases and 2 bases, there was a span of 12 bases. Looked up from germline, CDR1 is SGHTA and CDR2 is FQGNSA. There are 15 residues in the CDR3. CDR3 nucleotides: TGTGCCAGCAGCTCTGATTACTGGGGCAATCAGCCCCAGCATTTT. This sequence encodes CASSSDYWGNQPQHF.

This chain links TRBV5-1 with TRBJ2-1, with 11 bases that match TRBD2. The V segment lost 4 bases and the J segment 10 bases; nucleotides outside the gene matches: 4. The CDR3 covers 13 residues. Germline CDR1 SGHRS, CDR2 YFSETQ. This CDR3 reads CASSGTSGPEQFF. CDR3 nucleotides: TGCGCCAGCAGCGGGACTAGCGGTCCCGAGCAGTTCTTC.

This clonotype was seen a handful of times. DNA of the CDR3: TGCGCCAGCAGCCCCGAGGGGGATAATGAGCAGTTCTTC. It codes for CASSPEGDNEQFF. The chain joins TRBV5-1 to TRBJ2-1, with D maybe TRBD1 (6 bases). The V gene lost 4 bases and the J gene lost 7 bases, with 12 bases spanning the gap. Germline values: CDR1 SGHRS, CDR2 YFSETQ. CDR3 size: 13 residues.

This sequence joins TRBV7-2 and TRBJ1-5, with D possibly TRBD1 on 5 matching bases. The V and J ends lost 5 bases and 6 bases respectively, with 14 bases between them. The CDR3 covers 14 residues. Germline V lookup: CDR1 SGHTA, CDR2 FQGNSA. The CDR3 reads CASSPTGPSQPQHF. Written as DNA, the CDR3 is TGTGCCAGCAGCCCCACGGGGCCGAGTCAGCCCCAGCATTTT.

This clonotype has a count of ten or more. The V gene is TRBV15, the J gene TRBJ2-2, with D uncertain. V was trimmed by 0 bases and J by 7 bases, leaving 12 bases between them. Germline CDR1 LNHNV, CDR2 YYDKDF (reference sequence). The CDR3 extends over 15 amino acids. The CDR3 DNA reads TGTGCCACCAGCAGAGATCGAGAATGGGACGGGGAGCTGTTTTTT. This encodes CATSRDREWDGELFF.

The table lists this clonotype with a few counts. The rearrangement joins TRBV15 to TRBJ2-3, with D maybe TRBD1 (5 bases). The CDR3 has 15 residues. The ends were cut back, 0 bases at V and 4 bases at J, with 11 bases in the middle. From germline, CDR1 is LNHNV and CDR2 YYDKDF (reference sequence). CDR3 coding DNA: TGTGCCACCAGCAGAGATCGGCAGGGATCAGATACGCAGTATTTT. This sequence encodes CATSRDRQGSDTQYF.

This clonotype was seen only a few times. This sequence joins TRBV15 and TRBJ1-1; D is undetermined. Germline V gene lookup returns CDR1 LNHNV and CDR2 YYDKDF (reference sequence). The length of the CDR3 is 13 residues. Trimming cost V 0 bases and J 10 bases, with 12 bases left between them. The CDR3, as DNA: TGTGCCACCAGCAGAGATGAGACCCTGGTAGCTTTCTTT. It translates to CATSRDETLVAFF.

This clonotype was counted a few times. The V call is TRBV11-2, the J call TRBJ2-3; D might be TRBD1 or TRBD2, each matching 5 bases. Trimming took off 4 bases at V and 0 bases at J, with 14 bases between the two ends. This CDR3 spans 16 amino acids. Germline V gene sequence: CDR1 SGHAT, CDR2 FQNNGV. The CDR3 DNA reads TGTGCCAGCAGCTCGGTAAGGGGACCAAGCACAGATACGCAGTATTTT. This translates into CASSSVRGPSTDTQYF.

This clonotype was found a few times. The CDR3 sequence is CATSDYAGGRTDTQYF. As DNA, the CDR3 is TGTGCCACCAGTGATTACGCAGGCGGCCGCACAGATACGCAGTATTTT. V gene TRBV24-1 combines with J gene TRBJ2-3; D is uncertain. With 2 bases removed from V and 1 base from J, the gap between germline ends came to 12 bases. CDR3 length: 16 amino acids. Looked up from germline, CDR1 is KGHDR and CDR2 is SFDVKD.

This clonotype appeared a few times. This rearrangement joins TRBV4-2 to TRBJ2-1; the D call may be TRBD1 or TRBD2 (5 bases each). V was trimmed by 2 bases and J by 9 bases, leaving 23 bases between them. Germline CDR1 and CDR2: LGHNA and YNFKEQ. There are 17 residues in the CDR3. CDR3 sequence reads: CASSQQVVGRDDGEQFF. The CDR3 nucleotides read TGTGCCAGCAGCCAACAGGTTGTCGGCAGGGACGATGGTGAGCAGTTCTTC.

This chain uses TRBV14 with TRBJ2-7; 7 bases align to TRBD2. This CDR3 is 16 amino acids long. V lost 7 bases and J lost 2; bases outside the gene matches: 14. CDR1 is SGHDN and CDR2 is FVKESK in the germline V gene. In nucleotides, the CDR3 is TGTGCCAGCACCTCCCGGGGGGAATGGAACCCCTACGAGCAGTACGTC. It encodes CASTSRGEWNPYEQYV.

This clonotype was counted ten times or more. V usage is TRBV12-3 or TRBV12-4 and J usage is TRBJ1-2; 8 nucleotides align to TRBD1. The CDR3 consists of 15 residues. Unmatched junction bases numbered 7, after V lost 3 bases and J lost 4 bases. The CDR3 is CASSFLDRVVYGYTF. Written as DNA, the CDR3 is TGTGCCAGCAGTTTTTTGGACAGGGTCGTCTATGGCTACACCTTC.

J is TRBJ2-5 and V is TRBV7-6; D possibly corresponds to TRBD1 (6 bases). The CDR3 covers 13 residues. The germline V and J ends were trimmed by 0 bases and 4 bases, with 6 bases remaining between them. Germline CDR1 and CDR2: SGHVS and FNYEAQ. In DNA form, the CDR3 reads TGTGCCAGCAGCTTAGCCAGGGGAGAGACCCAGTACTTC. Its protein product is CASSLARGETQYF.

The rearrangement uses TRBV12-3 or TRBV12-4 and TRBJ1-1; D is uncertain. Trimming cost V 5 bases and J 5 bases, with 15 bases left between them. This CDR3 comprises 14 residues. CDR3 residues: CASSGGGRWTEAFF. The DNA for the CDR3 is TGTGCCAGCAGTGGTGGTGGGAGATGGACTGAAGCTTTCTTT.

The gene calls are TRBV5-1 and TRBJ2-5, with a tentative D call TRBD1 (6 bases). The CDR3 covers 15 residues. The V end was cut by 1 base, the J end by 4 bases, with 14 bases between. Germline V gene data show CDR1 as SGHRS and CDR2 as YFSETQ. CDR3 loop: CASSLFAQGRETQYF. As DNA, the CDR3 is TGCGCCAGCAGCTTGTTCGCACAGGGTCGAGAGACCCAGTACTTC.

This clonotype appeared many times. The chain links TRBV7-2 to TRBJ2-1; D uncertain. V was shortened by 5 bases and J by 0 bases, with 11 bases between the two germline ends. The CDR3 contains 15 residues. Looked up from germline, CDR1 is SGHTA and CDR2 is FQGNSA. The CDR3 region is CASSDDELSYNEQFF. Written as DNA, the CDR3 is TGTGCCAGCAGCGACGATGAGCTCTCCTACAATGAGCAGTTCTTC.